The T cell receptor (beta chain) described here comes from a study of T cell responses to AZD1222 COVID-19 vaccine. Study-wide background: Combined were second doses at about 4 or about 12 weeks. Study-wide results and caveats: White British people made up most donors, females outnumbered males, and clonal diversity was possibly underestimated. The study sampled repertoires only after the peak T cell response.

The count of this clone is one. Antigen unknown. Germline trimming cut 2 bases from V and 7 bases from J; bases unmatched to any gene: 6. The CDR3 totals 15 residues. Germline-derived CDR1 and CDR2 are MNHEY and SVGAGI. Sequencing was performed with immunoSEQ multiplex PCR; in TCRdb, only in-frame clones are kept and a portion is missing. This sample has approximately 110,000 clones; roughly nine tenths occur once, and the top ten carry 7% to 9%. This chain links TRBV6-5 with TRBJ2-5; TRBD2 aligns across 11 bases. The input for sequencing was peripheral blood, taken on day 0 of AZD1222 vaccination. The clonotype originates from an adult in good health. This CDR3 reads CASSYTSGGTVTQYF. The CDR3 DNA follows: TGTGCCAGCAGTTACACTAGCGGGGGAACGGTGACCCAGTACTTC.